This TCR beta chain is drawn from a study of blood T cell repertoires in COVID-19. Across the whole study: T cells, B-cell-depleted T cells, or PBMCs supplied cDNA or gDNA.

V was trimmed by 0 bases and J by 2 bases, leaving 12 bases between them. Germline V gene data show CDR1 as SGHRS and CDR2 as YFSETQ. CDR3 size: 15 residues. TCRdb's table, derived via immunoSEQ multiplex PCR, lists solely in-frame clones and lacks some. The repertoire holds about 58,000 clones, with 83% as singletons. This clone was counted once. Input material: peripheral blood. V and J are TRBV5-1 and TRBJ2-7, with D perhaps matching TRBD1 (6 bases). This TCR came from a man in his forties or fifties with COVID-19, enrolled during active disease. CDR3 loop: CASSLGSGAPYEQYF. CDR3 coding DNA: TGCGCCAGCAGCTTGGGATCAGGGGCGCCCTACGAGCAGTACTTC.